The source of this T cell receptor (beta chain) is a study of cytomegalovirus exposure and HLA in healthy donors (dated 2017 in TCRdb). For context, the study as a whole: A later analysis indicated that the 120 or so validation repertoires were generated on the platform also employed for the approximately 670 repertoires of the first cohort. The study aimed to test whether signatures of past pathogen exposure could be identified by cataloging public T cell receptors. To predict cytomegalovirus infection status, the study combined high-throughput TCR immunosequencing, statistical association of individual TCRs with disease status, and machine learning. Besides the first cohort of more than 650 subjects, a separate validation cohort made up of over a hundred different subjects was used.

The library was prepared using the immunoSEQ multiplex PCR assay. Processing in the source paper ran as follows. A statistical classification framework was built for diagnosing cytomegalovirus status from the catalog of TCR beta chain sequences. Not all clones reach the TCRdb copy of this immuneACCESS table, which keeps in-frame sequences only. Checked studies attribute under half of the gap to unresolved V genes and leave the rest unexplained. For V, J and clone size, that table is used; D and trimming come from the DNA. The sample table contains about 150,000 clones; only one count was recorded for 86% of them. Approximately 20% of the sample goes to the ten largest clones. On the study overall, not on this receptor specifically: In a later analysis, TCRs clustered in the first cohort were found to also tend to co-occur in the 130 or so validation repertoires, with 85% to 95% of cluster scores above 0. A later analysis lacked HLA typing for the validation cohort, so it scored co-occurrence in that cohort across all 110 or so repertoires. It was suggested by the authors that the approach could potentially be generalized to other disease states and immunological phenotypes. In both the original and validation cohorts, the classifier was reported to diagnose cytomegalovirus status with high specificity and sensitivity. A total of 150 or so TCR beta chains were listed by the study as associated with cytomegalovirus. Three of the identified cytomegalovirus-associated TCR beta chains were confirmed in vitro to be specific for cytomegalovirus antigens. While some public TCRs were present in many individuals, most TCR sequences turned up only very rarely across donors.

Donors formed part of the validation cohort, which comprised over a hundred subjects and was distinct from the first cohort of 690 or so subjects. This clone has just a few counts. Its antigen has not been determined. Per-base quality was not reported, and no clone a single base away is much larger than it. The CDR3 runs 14 residues from the cysteine to the phenylalanine. Just CDR3 DNA is preserved here, 42 bases in frame from base 1. According to the germline V gene, CDR1 reads SGHTA and CDR2 reads FQGNSA. V lost 3 bases and J lost 10 bases; the stretch between them is 16 bases long. The sequence derives from a man aged 18 to 30 in good health and CMV-seropositive. The sequenced sample was PBMCs. The chain couples TRBV7-2 to TRBJ2-4; the D gene is perhaps TRBD2, from 6 matching bases. The DNA is TGTGCCAGCAGCTTCGCGGGACTGGTTAGTATTCAGTACTTC. It encodes CASSFAGLVSIQYF. The entire variable domain, with the stretches around the CDR3 drawn from the reference TRBV7-2 and TRBJ2-4 proteins, is GAGVSQSPSNKVTEKGKDVELRCDPISGHTALYWYRQSLGQGLEFLIYFQGNSAPDKSGLPSDRFSAERTGGSVSTLTIQRTQQEDSAVYLCASSFAGLVSIQYFGAGTRLSVL.